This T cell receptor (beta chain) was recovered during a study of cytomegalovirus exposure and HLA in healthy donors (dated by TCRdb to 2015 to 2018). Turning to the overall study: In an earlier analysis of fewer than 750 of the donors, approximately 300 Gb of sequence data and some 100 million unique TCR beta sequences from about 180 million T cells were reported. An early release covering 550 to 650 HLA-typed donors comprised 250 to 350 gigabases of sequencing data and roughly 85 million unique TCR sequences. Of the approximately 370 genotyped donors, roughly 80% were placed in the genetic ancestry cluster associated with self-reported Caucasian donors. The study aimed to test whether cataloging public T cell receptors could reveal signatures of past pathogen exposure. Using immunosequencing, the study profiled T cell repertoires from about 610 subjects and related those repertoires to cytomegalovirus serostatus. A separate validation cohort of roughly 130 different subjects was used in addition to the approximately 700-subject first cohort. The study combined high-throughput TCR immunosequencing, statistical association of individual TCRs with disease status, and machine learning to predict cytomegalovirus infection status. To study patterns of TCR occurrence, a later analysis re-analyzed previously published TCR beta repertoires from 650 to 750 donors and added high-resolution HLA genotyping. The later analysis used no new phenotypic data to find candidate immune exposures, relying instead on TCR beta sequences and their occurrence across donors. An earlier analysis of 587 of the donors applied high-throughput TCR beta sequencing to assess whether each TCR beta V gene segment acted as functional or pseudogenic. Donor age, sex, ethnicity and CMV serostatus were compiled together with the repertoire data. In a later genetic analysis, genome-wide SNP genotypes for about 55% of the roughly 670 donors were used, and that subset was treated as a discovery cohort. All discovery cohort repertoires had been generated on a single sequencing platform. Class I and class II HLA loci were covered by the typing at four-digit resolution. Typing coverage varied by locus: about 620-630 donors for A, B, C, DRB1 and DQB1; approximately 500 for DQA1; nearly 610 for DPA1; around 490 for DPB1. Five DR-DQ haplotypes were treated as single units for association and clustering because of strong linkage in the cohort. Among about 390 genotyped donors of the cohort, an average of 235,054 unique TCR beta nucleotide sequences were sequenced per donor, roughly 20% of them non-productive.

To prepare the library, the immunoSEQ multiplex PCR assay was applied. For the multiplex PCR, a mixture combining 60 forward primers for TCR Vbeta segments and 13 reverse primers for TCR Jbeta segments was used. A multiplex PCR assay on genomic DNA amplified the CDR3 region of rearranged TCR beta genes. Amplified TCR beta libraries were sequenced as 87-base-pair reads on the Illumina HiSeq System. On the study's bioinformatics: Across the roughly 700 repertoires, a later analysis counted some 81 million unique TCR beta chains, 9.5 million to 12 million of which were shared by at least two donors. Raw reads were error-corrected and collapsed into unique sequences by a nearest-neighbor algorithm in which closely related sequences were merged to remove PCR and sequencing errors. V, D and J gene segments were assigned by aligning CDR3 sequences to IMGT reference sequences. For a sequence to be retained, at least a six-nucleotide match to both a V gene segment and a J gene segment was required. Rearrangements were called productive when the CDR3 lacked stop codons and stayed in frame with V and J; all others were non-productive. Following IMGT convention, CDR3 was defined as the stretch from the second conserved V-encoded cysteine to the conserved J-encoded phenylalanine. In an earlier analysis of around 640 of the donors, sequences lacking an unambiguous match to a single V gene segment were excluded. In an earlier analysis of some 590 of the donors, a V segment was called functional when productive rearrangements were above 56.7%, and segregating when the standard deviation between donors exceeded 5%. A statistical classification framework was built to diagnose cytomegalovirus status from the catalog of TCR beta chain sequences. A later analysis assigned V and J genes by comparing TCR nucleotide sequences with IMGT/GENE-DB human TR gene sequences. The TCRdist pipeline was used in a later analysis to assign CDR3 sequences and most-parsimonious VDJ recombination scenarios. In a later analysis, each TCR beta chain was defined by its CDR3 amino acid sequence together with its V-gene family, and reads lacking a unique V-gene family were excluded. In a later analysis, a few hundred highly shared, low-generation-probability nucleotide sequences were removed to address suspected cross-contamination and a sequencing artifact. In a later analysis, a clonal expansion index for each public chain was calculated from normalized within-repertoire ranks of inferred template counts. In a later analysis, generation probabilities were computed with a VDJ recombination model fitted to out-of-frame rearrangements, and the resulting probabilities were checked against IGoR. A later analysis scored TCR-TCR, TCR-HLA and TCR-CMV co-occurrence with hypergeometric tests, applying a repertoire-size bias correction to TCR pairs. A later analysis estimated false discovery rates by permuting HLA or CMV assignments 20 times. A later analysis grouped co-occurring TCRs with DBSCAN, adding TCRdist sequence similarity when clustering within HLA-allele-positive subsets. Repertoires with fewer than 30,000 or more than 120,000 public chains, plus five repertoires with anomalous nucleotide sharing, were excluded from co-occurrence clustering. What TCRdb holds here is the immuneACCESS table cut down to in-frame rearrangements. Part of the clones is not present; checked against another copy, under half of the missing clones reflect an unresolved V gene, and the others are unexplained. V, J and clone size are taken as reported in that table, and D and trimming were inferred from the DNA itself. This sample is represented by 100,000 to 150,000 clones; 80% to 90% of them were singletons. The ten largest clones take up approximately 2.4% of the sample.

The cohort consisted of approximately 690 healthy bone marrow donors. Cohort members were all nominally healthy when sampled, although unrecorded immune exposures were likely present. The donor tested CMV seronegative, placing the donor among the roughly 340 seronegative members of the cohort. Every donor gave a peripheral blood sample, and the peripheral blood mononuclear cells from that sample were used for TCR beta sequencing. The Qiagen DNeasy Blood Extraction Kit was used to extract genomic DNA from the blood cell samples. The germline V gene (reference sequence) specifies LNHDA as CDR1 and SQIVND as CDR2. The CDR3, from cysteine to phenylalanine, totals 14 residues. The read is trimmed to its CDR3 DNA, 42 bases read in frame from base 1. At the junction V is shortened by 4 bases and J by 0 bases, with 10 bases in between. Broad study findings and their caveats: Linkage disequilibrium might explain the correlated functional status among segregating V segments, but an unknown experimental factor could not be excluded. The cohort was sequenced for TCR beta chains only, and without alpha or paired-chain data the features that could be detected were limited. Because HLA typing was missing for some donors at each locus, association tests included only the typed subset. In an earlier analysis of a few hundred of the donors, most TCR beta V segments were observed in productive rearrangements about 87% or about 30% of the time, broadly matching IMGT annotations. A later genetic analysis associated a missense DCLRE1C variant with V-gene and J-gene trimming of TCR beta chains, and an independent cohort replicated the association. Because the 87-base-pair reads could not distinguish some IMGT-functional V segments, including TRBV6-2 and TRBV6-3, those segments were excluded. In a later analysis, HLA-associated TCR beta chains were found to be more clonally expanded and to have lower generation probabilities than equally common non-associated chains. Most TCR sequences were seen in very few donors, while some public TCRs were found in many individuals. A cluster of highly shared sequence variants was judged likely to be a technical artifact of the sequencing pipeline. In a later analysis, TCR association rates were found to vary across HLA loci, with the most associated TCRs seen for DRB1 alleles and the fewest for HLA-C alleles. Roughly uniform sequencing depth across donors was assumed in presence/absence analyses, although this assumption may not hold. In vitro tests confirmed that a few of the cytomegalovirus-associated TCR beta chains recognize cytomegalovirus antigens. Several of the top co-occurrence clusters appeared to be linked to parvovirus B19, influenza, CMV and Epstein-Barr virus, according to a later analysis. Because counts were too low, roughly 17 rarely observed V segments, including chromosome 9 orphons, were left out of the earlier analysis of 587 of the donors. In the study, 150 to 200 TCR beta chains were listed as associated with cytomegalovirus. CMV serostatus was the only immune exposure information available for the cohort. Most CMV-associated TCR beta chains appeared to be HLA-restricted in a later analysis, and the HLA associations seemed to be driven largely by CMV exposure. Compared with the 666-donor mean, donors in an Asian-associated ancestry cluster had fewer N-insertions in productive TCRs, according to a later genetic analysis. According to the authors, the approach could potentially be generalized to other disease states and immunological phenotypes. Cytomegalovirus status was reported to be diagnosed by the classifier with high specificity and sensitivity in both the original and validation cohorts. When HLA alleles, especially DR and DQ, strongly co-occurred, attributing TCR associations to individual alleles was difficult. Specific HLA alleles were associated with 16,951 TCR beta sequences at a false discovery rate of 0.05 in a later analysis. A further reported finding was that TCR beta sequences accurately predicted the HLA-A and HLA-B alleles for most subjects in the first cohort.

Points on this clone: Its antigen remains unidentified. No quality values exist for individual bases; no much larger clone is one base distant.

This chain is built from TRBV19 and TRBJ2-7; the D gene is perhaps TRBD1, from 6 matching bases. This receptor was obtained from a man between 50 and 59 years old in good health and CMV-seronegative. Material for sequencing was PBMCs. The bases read TGTGCCAGTAGTAAAGGGGGTGGCTCCTACGAGCAGTACTTC. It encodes CASSKGGGSYEQYF.